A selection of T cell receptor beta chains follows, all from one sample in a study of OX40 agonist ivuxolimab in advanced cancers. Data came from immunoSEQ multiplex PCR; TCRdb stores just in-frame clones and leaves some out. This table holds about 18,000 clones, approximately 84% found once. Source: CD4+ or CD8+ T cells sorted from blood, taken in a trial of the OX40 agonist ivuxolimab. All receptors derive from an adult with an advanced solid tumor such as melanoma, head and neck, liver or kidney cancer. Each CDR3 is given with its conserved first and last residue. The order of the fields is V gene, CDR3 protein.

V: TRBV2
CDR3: CASSPELGVYEQYF

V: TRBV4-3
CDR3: CASSQRTGVNYGYTF

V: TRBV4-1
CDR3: CASSQGGGHSYGYTF

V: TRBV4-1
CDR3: CASSQDRALAQPQHF

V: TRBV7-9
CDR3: CASSIYSGGTEAFF

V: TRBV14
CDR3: CASSQVGTGQDYGYTF

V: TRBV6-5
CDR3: CASRAGANVLTF

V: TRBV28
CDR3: CASNPAEGFNQPQHF

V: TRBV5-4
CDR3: CASSSTSNEQFF

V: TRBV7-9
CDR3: CASSKVVEDTQYF

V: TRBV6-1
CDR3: CASSEWGGDSYEQYF

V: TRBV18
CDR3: CASSPRASTYNEQFF

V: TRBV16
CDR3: CASSQSIDRNQPQHF

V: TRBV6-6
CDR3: CASSPGNSPLHF

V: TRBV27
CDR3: CASSPYGGEGTEAFF

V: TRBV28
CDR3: CASSLYQGAHTIYF

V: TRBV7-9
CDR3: CASSRMGRAVTSYEQYF

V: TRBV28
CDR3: CAAAPLSSGNTIYF

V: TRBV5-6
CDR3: CASSSLTATQYF

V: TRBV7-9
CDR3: CASSRLSLVGEQYF

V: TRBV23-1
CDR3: CASSQPNPGGRPWNTGELFF

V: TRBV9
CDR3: CASTKGSRDNEQFF

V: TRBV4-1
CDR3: CASRDTSGNTIYF

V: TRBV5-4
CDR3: CASSDPPSTEAFF

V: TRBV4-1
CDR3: CASSQEGQGTGNTIYF

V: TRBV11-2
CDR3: CASSLGDTEAFF

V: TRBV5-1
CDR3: CASSPRTSGLHRTDTQYF

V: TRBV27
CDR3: CASSLGNEQYF

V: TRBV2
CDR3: CASSEALQYAGNTIYF

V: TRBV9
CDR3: CASSVGVGTDTQYF

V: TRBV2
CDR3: CASSGPTGLGEKLFF

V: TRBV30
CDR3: CAWSVGGVNQPQHF

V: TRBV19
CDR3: CASSIGTGGNTEAFF

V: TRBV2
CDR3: CASGGGEDTGELFF

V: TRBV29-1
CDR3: CSVDRQGHEQYF

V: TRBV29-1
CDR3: CSVNRETGKQYF

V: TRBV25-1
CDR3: CASSDGANYGYTF

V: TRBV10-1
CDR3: CASSGRGGKGTDTQYF

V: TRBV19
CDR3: CASSMFNQPQHF

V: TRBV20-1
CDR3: CSARLGDTQYF

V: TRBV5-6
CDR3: CASSHTDTQYF

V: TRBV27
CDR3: CATHNGAEPSYEQYF

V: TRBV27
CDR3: CASKGGEGYTEAFF

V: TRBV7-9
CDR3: CASSPGGGRGTEAFF

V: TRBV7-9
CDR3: CASSLVVAPTGELFF

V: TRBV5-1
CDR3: CASSLAGTGVNTEAFF

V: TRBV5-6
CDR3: CASSLSAGVGKLFF

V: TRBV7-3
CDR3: CASSLDPTGDTQYF

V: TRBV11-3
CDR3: CASSLSPASYEQYF

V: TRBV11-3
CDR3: CASSRSSYNEQFF

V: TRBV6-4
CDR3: CASSEDQRGNTDTQYF

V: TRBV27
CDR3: CASSPGQGIDTQYF

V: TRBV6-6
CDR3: CASSLGYEQYF

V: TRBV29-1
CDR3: CSVEGLAGEVTDTQYF

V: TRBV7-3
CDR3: CASSLRDRESYNEQFF